Sequencing of this T cell receptor (beta chain) was carried out in a study of cytotoxic CD8 clonotypes in ibrutinib-treated CLL. Trimming shortened V by 1 base and J by 5 bases, and 3 bases separated the two germline ends. Germline V gene lookup returns CDR1 SGHAT and CDR2 FQNNGV. The CDR3 loop spans 11 amino acids. Data came from immunoSEQ multiplex PCR; TCRdb stores just in-frame clones and leaves some out. Of 14,000 or so clones listed, around 48% are singletons. In its sample, this clone was seen a few times. The source is a human donor with chronic lymphocytic leukemia. The chain recombines TRBV11-2 with TRBJ2-7; no definite D call. Specimen: PBMCs, collected at a roughly 25-month disease-progression time point, from a patient treated with ibrutinib. The CDR3 loop reads CASSLGHEQYF. CDR3 coding DNA: TGTGCCAGCAGCTTAGGGCACGAGCAGTACTTC. The full variable domain, its missing parts supplied by reference TRBV11-2 and TRBJ2-7, is EAGVAQSPRYKIIEKRQSVAFWCNPISGHATLYWYQQILGQGPKLLIQFQNNGVVDDSQLPKDRFSAERLKGVDSTLKIQPAKLEDSAVYLCASSLGHEQYFGPGTRLTVT.